The sequence of this TCR beta chain was determined in a study of cytomegalovirus exposure and HLA in healthy donors. Study-level results: High sensitivity and specificity were reportedly achieved when the classifier diagnosed cytomegalovirus status. Association with HLA alleles at 0.05 false discovery rate was found for 15,000 to 20,000 TCR beta sequences in a later analysis. It was 150 to 200 TCR beta chains that were listed as cytomegalovirus-associated.

The sample holds a few counts of this clone. Its antigen is not known. 60 Vbeta and 13 Jbeta primers were used in PCR. TCRdb's table, derived via immunoSEQ multiplex PCR, lists solely in-frame clones and lacks some. This table has 150,000 or so clones, approximately 84% appearing once. The material sequenced was PBMCs. The clonotype was recovered from a woman between 40 and 50 years old in good health and CMV-seronegative.

In DNA form, the CDR3 reads TGTGCCAGCAGAGGGACTGTCAAATCGGGGACCGGGGAGCTGTTTTTT. This codes for CASRGTVKSGTGELFF. The chain recombines TRBV5-6 with TRBJ2-2, with D perhaps TRBD2 (6 bases). There are 16 residues in the CDR3. Trimming removed 5 bases at V and 5 bases at J, with 19 bases between. Germline loops: CDR1 SGHDT, CDR2 YYEEEE. The full variable domain, completed using reference TRBV5-6 and TRBJ2-2, is DAGVTQSPTHLIKTRGQQVTLRCSPKSGHDTVSWYQQALGQGPQFIFQYYEEEERQRGNFPDRFSGHQFPNYSSELNVNALLLGDSALYLCASRGTVKSGTGELFFGEGSRLTVL.